Presented here are 4 T cell receptor beta chains from one specimen sequenced in a study of blood T cell repertoires in COVID-19. Repertoires were generated with immunoSEQ multiplex PCR, while TCRdb's copy carries only in-frame clones and drops some. The profile shows 300,000 to 400,000 clones, roughly 86% of them singletons. What was sequenced was peripheral blood. These receptors came from a man in his thirties or forties with COVID-19, enrolled during active disease.

The chain links TRBV10-3 to TRBJ1-6; 11 bases agree with TRBD1. The junction had 5 bases not matched to a gene; V was cut back by 5 bases and J by 8 bases. The CDR3 has 15 residues. Germline V gene data show CDR1 as ENHRY and CDR2 as SYGVKD. As DNA, the CDR3 is TGTGCCATCAGTTCCCAGGGACAGGGGGATTCACCCCTCCACTTT. This encodes CAISSQGQGDSPLHF.

The chain employs TRBV6-5 and TRBJ2-1; 10 bases are shared with TRBD2. This CDR3 contains 15 residues. Germline assignment: CDR1 MNHEY and CDR2 SVGAGI. Trimming at V came to 2 bases and at J to 5 bases, leaving 3 bases not matched to a gene. The DNA for the CDR3 is TGTGCCAGCAGTTACGGACTAGCGGCCAACAATGAGCAGTTCTTC. Residues: CASSYGLAANNEQFF.

This clone was found once. The gene calls are TRBV25-1 and TRBJ1-6; no clear D gene. V lost 3 bases to trimming and J lost 9 bases, with 9 bases between them. CDR1 and CDR2 (germline): MGHDK, SYGVNS. There are 13 residues in the CDR3. CDR3 sequence (DNA): TGTGCCAGCAGTGAGGTGACAAGTTCACCCCTCCACTTT. This sequence encodes CASSEVTSSPLHF.

The count of this clone is one. The chain employs TRBV7-9 and TRBJ1-1; no definite D call. V dropped 2 bases and J dropped 0 bases, with 7 bases sitting between them. The CDR3 is made up of 14 amino acids. The germline CDR1 and CDR2 sequences are SEHNR and FQNEAQ (reference sequence). The CDR3 here is CASSLSRLNTEAFF. CDR3 in DNA: TGTGCCAGCAGCTTAAGCAGGTTGAACACTGAAGCTTTCTTT.